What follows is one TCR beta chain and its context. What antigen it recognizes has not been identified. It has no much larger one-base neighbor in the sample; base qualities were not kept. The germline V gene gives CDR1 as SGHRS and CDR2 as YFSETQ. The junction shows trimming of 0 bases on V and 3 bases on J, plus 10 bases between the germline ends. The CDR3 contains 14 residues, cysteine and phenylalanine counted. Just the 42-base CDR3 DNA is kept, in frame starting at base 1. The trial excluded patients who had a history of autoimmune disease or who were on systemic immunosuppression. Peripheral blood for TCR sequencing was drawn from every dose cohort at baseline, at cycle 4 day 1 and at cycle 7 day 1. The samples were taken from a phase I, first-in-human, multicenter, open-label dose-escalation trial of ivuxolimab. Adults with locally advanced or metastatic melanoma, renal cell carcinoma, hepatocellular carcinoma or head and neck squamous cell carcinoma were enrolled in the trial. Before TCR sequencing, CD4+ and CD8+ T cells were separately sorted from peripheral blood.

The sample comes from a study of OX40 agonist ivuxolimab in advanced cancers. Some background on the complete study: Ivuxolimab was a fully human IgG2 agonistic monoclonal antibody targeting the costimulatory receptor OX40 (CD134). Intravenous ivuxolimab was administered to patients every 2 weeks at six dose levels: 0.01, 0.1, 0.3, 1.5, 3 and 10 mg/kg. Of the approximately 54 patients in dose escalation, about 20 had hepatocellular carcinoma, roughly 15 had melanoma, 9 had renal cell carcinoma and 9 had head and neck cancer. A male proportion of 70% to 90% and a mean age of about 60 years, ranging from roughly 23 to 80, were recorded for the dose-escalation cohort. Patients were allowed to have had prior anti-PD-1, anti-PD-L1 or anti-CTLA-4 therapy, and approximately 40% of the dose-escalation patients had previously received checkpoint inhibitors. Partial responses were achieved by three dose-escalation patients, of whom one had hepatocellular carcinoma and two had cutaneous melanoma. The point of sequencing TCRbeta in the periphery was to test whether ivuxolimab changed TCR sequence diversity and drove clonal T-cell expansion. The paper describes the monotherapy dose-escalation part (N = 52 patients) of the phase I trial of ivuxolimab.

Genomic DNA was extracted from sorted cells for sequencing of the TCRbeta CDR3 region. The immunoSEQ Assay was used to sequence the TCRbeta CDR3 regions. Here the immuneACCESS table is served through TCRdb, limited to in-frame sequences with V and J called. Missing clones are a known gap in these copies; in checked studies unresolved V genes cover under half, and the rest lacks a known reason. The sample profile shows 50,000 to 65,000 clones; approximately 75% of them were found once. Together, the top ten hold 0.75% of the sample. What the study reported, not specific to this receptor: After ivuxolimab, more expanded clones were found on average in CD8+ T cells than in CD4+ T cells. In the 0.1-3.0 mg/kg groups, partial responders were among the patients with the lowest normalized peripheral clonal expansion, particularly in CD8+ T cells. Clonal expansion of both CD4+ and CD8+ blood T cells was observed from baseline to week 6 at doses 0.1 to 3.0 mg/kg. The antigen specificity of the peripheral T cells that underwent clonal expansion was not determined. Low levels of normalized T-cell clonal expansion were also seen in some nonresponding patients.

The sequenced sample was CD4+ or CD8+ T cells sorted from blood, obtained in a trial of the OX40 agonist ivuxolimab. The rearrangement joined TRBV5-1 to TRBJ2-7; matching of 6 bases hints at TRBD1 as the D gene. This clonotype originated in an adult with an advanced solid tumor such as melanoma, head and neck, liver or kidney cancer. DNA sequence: TGCGCCAGCAGCTTGGAACAGGGATTCTACGAGCAGTACTTC. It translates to CASSLEQGFYEQYF.